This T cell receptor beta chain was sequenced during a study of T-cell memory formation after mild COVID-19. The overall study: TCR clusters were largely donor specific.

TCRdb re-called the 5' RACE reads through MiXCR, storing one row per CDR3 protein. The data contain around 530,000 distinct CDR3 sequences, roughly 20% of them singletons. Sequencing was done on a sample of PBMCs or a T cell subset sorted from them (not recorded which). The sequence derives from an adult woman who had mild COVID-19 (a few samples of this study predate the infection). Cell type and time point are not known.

CDR3 in amino acids: CASSSGQGAINEQFF. In DNA form, the CDR3 reads TGTGCCAGCAGCTCGGGACAGGGGGCGATCAATGAGCAGTTCTTC. The V call is TRBV11-3, the J call TRBJ2-1, with TRBD1 matching over 12 bases. The CDR3 covers 15 residues. CDR1 SGHNT and CDR2 YENEEA come from the germline V gene. With 4 bases clipped from V and 6 bases from J, the junction kept 4 bases outside the gene matches.